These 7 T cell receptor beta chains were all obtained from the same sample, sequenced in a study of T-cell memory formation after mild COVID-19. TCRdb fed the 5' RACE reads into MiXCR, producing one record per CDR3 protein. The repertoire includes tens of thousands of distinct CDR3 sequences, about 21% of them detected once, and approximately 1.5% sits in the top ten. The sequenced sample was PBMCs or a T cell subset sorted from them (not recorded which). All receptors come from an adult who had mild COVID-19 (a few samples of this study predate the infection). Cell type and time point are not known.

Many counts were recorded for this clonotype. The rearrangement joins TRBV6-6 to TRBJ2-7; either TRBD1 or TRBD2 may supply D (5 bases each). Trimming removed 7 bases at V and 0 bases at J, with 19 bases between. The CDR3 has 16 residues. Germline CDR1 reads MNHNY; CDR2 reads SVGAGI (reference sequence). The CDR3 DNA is TGTGCCAGCACGGCAGGGATGGGGGAAAGCTCCTACGAGCAGTACTTC. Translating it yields CASTAGMGESSYEQYF.

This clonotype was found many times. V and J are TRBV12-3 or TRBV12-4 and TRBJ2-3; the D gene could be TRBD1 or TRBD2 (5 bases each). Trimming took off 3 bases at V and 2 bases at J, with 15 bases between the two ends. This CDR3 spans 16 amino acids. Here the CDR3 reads CASSFGGLQVTDTQYF. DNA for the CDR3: TGTGCCAGCAGTTTTGGGGGTCTTCAGGTCACAGATACGCAGTATTTT.

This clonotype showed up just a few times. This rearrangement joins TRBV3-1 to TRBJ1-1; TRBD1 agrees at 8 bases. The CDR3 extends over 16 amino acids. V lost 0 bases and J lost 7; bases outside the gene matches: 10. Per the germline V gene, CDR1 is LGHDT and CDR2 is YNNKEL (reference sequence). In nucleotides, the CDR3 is TGTGCCAGCAGCCAAGAAACCGGGACAGGCCTTCGTGAAGCTTTCTTT. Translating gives CASSQETGTGLREAFF.

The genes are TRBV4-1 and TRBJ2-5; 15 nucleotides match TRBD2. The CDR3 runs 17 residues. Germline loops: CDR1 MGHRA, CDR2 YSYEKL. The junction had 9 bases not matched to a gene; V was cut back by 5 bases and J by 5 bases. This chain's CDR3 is CASSSTRTSGGAETQYF. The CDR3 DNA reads TGCGCCAGCAGCTCGACGCGGACTAGCGGGGGGGCCGAGACCCAGTACTTC.

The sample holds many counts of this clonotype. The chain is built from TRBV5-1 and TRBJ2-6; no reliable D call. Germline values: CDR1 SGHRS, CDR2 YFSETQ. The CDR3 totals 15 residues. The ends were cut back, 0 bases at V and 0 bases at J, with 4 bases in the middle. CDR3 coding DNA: TGCGCCAGCAGCTTGGCCTTCTCTGGGGCCAACGTCCTGACTTTC. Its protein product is CASSLAFSGANVLTF.

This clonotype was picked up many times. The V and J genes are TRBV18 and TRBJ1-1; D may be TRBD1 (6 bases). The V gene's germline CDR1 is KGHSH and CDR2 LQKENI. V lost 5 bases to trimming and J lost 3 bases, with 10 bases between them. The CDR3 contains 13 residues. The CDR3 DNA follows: TGTGCCAGCTCATCCAACAGGGACACTGAAGCTTTCTTT. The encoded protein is CASSSNRDTEAFF.

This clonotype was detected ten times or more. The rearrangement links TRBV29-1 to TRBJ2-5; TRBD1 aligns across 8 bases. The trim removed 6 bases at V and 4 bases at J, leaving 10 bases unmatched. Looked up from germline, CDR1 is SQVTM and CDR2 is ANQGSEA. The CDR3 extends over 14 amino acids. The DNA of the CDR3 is TGCAGCGTCCCCGGGACAGGCCAGGTAGAGACCCAGTACTTC. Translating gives CSVPGTGQVETQYF.